This TCR beta chain was recorded in a study of identical twins. Whole-study findings and limits: Cord blood's abundant beta clonotypes had fewer insertions, unlike memory repertoires. Zero-insertion results could be subject to partial confounding by invariant MAIT and iNKT cells.

The authors used template switching to add a universal primer site and gave cDNA unique molecular identifiers. One entry per CDR3 protein, called by TCRdb with MiXCR from the 5' RACE reads. The sample includes 240,000 or so distinct CDR3 sequences, about 7% of them seen just once. For this clonotype: Its antigen is not identified.

Germline V lookup: CDR1 SGHAT, CDR2 FQNNGV. Trimming cost V 4 bases and J 6 bases; bases outside gene matches: 7. This CDR3 spans 17 amino acids. A further study also used this sample, focusing on yellow fever vaccine responses in identical twins.

This TCR came from a woman under 30 in good health. The chain combines TRBV11-2 with TRBJ2-2, with 14 bases that match TRBD2. Sample: memory (CD45RO+) T cells sorted from blood. CDR3 nucleotide sequence: TGTGCCAGCAGCTGGACTAGCGGGGGGATTTTTCCCGGGGAGCTGTTTTTT. Its translation is CASSWTSGGIFPGELFF.